This T cell receptor beta chain was profiled in a study of T cell responses to AZD1222 COVID-19 vaccine. Study-level results: White British donors predominated, females outnumbered males, and clonal diversity was possibly underestimated. CD4 TCRs covered the whole spike, strongest at regions 160-218 and 743-854. Repertoires were obtained only post-peak T cell response. Spike-specific TCR breadth and depth grew following two AZD1222 doses.

TCRdb keeps only in-frame clones here, not all; method: immunoSEQ multiplex PCR. The sample shows about 160,000 clones, 92% of them seen only once. Remarks on this clone: What it binds is not known.

Trimming stripped 2 bases from V and 5 bases from J, with 10 bases between. CDR1 is SQVTM and CDR2 is ANQGSEA in the germline V gene. The CDR3 is 13 amino acids. The sequenced sample was peripheral blood, obtained 28 days after the second AZD1222 dose. This receptor was identified in an adult who received the AZD1222 COVID-19 vaccine. This rearrangement joins TRBV29-1 to TRBJ2-1, with D perhaps matching TRBD2 (6 bases). The CDR3 DNA sequence: TGCAGCGTTGAATTTGCGGGGAACAATGAGCAGTTCTTC. Translating gives CSVEFAGNNEQFF.